The rows below give T cell receptor beta chains drawn from one sample of a study of cytomegalovirus exposure and HLA in healthy donors. TCRdb keeps only in-frame clones here, not all; method: immunoSEQ multiplex PCR. The sample contains approximately 150,000 clones, 60% to 80% of which appear only once. The specimen was PBMCs. The receptors here all came from a man aged 25 to 45 in good health and CMV-seropositive. CDR3s include the opening cysteine and the closing phenylalanine or tryptophan. Each record gives: V gene, J gene, D gene, clone size, CDR3 DNA, CDR3 protein. The D gene is left open where the match is weak. Size is stated for part of the rows, as once, few or many counts, or as a class when the clone is expanded.

>TRBV19|TRBJ2-2|TRBD1|NA
TGTGCCAGTATGGGGACAGGAAACACCGGGGAGCTGTTTTTT
CASMGTGNTGELFF
>TRBV2|TRBJ2-1|TRBD2|NA
TGTGCCAGCAGGCCAGCGGGGGGGCATGGTGAGCAGTTCTTC
CASRPAGGHGEQFF
>TRBV7-9|TRBJ2-7|NA|few
TGTGCCAGCAGCCCATCAACTAGCTACGAGCAGTACTTC
CASSPSTSYEQYF
>TRBV5-8|TRBJ2-1|TRBD1|NA
TGTGCCAGCAGCTTGGGGGACAGGGGGGTTGATGAGCAGTTCTTC
CASSLGDRGVDEQFF
>TRBV10-1|TRBJ2-2|TRBD1|NA
TGCGCCAGCAGTGAGTCCGACAGGGGAAGTGGCGGGGAGCTGTTTTTT
CASSESDRGSGGELFF
>TRBV13|TRBJ1-1|NA|NA
TGTGCCAGCAGCTCTAGAAAAATGAACACTGAAGCTTTCTTT
CASSSRKMNTEAFF
>TRBV19|TRBJ2-7|NA|NA
TGTGCCAGTAGCCCGGGACAACATTTTTACGAGCAGTACTTC
CASSPGQHFYEQYF
>TRBV29-1|TRBJ2-7|TRBD1|NA
TGCAGCGTTGAAGATCAACAGGGGCGGTACGAGCAGTACTTC
CSVEDQQGRYEQYF
>TRBV4-3|TRBJ2-5|NA|NA
TGCGCCAGCAGCCAAGACCGACTGGACCAAGAGACCCAGTACTTC
CASSQDRLDQETQYF
>TRBV5-1|TRBJ2-5|NA|NA
TGCGCCAGCAGCCCCCTGGGGGGACAAGAGACCCAGTACTTC
CASSPLGGQETQYF
>TRBV2|TRBJ2-3|TRBD1|NA
TGTGCCAGCAGCACGGACAGGGGTAGCACAGATACGCAGTATTTT
CASSTDRGSTDTQYF
>TRBV4-3|TRBJ2-7|NA|NA
TGCGCCAGCAGCCGACGGCAGGGTGTTGAGTCCTACGAGCAGTACTTC
CASSRRQGVESYEQYF
>TRBV4-1|TRBJ2-3|TRBD2|NA
TGCGCCAGCAGCCGAGGCGGGGGGAGCACAGATACGCAGTATTTT
CASSRGGGSTDTQYF
>TRBV9|TRBJ2-7|TRBD1|NA
TGTGCCAGCAGCCGGACAGGGGCCGGCTTCTCCTACGAGCAGTACTTC
CASSRTGAGFSYEQYF
>TRBV4-1|TRBJ2-7|TRBD1|once
TGCGCCAGCAGCCATCCCGACAGGGGCGACGAGCAGTACTTC
CASSHPDRGDEQYF
>TRBV6-4|TRBJ1-2|NA|NA
TGTGCCAGCAGTGAAACAGAGGGCTATGGCTACACCTTC
CASSETEGYGYTF
>TRBV1|TRBJ1-6|NA|NA
TGCACCAGCAGCCAACGCCAACAGGGACGGTATAATTCACCCCTCCACTTT
CTSSQRQQGRYNSPLHF
>TRBV4-1|TRBJ1-5|NA|NA
TGCGCCAGCAGCCAAGAGGGGCCAGGGGAGAATCAGCCCCAGCATTTT
CASSQEGPGENQPQHF
>TRBV7-8|TRBJ2-7|NA|NA
TGTGCCAGCAGCTTAAGACCAGGGGGGCACGAGCAGTACTTC
CASSLRPGGHEQYF
>TRBV5-1|TRBJ2-7|NA|NA
TGCGCCAGCAGCGCGGGCCCTGGGGAGTACTTC
CASSAGPGEYF
>TRBV5-1|TRBJ2-1|TRBD2|NA
TGCGCCAGCAGCCAAGGGACTAGCGGGCCAGGAGGGGTCGATGAGCAGTTCTTC
CASSQGTSGPGGVDEQFF
>TRBV2|TRBJ1-6|TRBD1|NA
TGTGCCAGCGAAGGGACAGGTTTTCTCTCGGATAATTCACCCCTCCACTTT
CASEGTGFLSDNSPLHF
>TRBV28|TRBJ2-1|NA|once
TGTGCCAGCAGACTCGGGACTTTGGAGCAGTTCTTC
CASRLGTLEQFF
>TRBV19|TRBJ2-1|TRBD2|few
TGTGCCAGTAGTAAAAGACCGGGACTAGCGGGAACCGCCTACAATGAGCAGTTCTTC
CASSKRPGLAGTAYNEQFF
>TRBV7-6|TRBJ2-2|TRBD1|NA
TGTGCCAGCAGCACCTCCGGACAGGGGTACACCGGGGAGCTGTTTTTT
CASSTSGQGYTGELFF
>TRBV10-3|TRBJ2-7|NA|NA
TGTGCCATCAGTGAGGCGAAAGGGGACACCGTCTACGAGCAGTACTTC
CAISEAKGDTVYEQYF
>TRBV28|TRBJ1-2|TRBD1|NA
TGTGCCAGCAGTTTATGGACAGGGGAGCACTATGGCTACACCTTC
CASSLWTGEHYGYTF
>TRBV10-2|TRBJ2-5|TRBD2|few
TGCGCCAGCAACCCGGGGGCGGGGGGGCCCTATCGGGAGACCCAGTACTTC
CASNPGAGGPYRETQYF
>TRBV12-2|TRBJ2-2|NA|NA
TGTGCAAGTCGCTTAGAATCTTTGGACAGGGGGCCCGGGGAGCTGTTTTTT
CASRLESLDRGPGELFF
>TRBV19|TRBJ2-7|NA|NA
TGTGCCAGTAGTATTTCAGGGGAGCAGTACTTC
CASSISGEQYF
>TRBV13|TRBJ1-4|NA|NA
TGTGCCAGCACCTCGGGGGGTACTAATGAAAAACTGTTTTTT
CASTSGGTNEKLFF
>TRBV5-1|TRBJ1-3|NA|NA
TGCGCCAGCAGCCCCGTGGCCTCTGGAAACACCATATATTTT
CASSPVASGNTIYF
>TRBV9|TRBJ2-1|TRBD2|NA
TGTGCCAGCAGCGAGGGAGGGGCGGGGGGCCTCCTTTTGGGGCAGTTCTTC
CASSEGGAGGLLLGQFF
>TRBV4-1|TRBJ2-3|TRBD2|NA
TGCGCCAGCAGCCAAGAAGGAACAGCGGGGCATAGCACAGATACGCAGTATTTT
CASSQEGTAGHSTDTQYF
>TRBV5-1|TRBJ1-6|NA|NA
TGCGCCAGCAGCTTGGAGAGCTCCTATAATTCACCCCTCCACTTT
CASSLESSYNSPLHF
>TRBV7-2|TRBJ1-4|NA|NA
TGTGCCAGCAGCTCCCGACCCCAGGGCAAGGAAAAACTGTTTTTT
CASSSRPQGKEKLFF
>TRBV7-3|TRBJ2-3|TRBD2|NA
TGTGCCAGCAGCTCGCTAGCGGGGGACACCACAGATACGCAGTATTTT
CASSSLAGDTTDTQYF
>TRBV7-9|TRBJ1-5|NA|NA
TGTGCCAGCAGCTCCTGGGGGGGGCTAGGCCCTTATAGCAATCAGCCCCAGCATTTT
CASSSWGGLGPYSNQPQHF
>TRBV2|TRBJ2-7|TRBD2|NA
TGTGCCAGCAGCGAGCGGGAAGCTAGCGGGGGAGCCGAGCAGTACTTC
CASSEREASGGAEQYF
>TRBV6-5|TRBJ2-2|NA|NA
TGTGCCAGCAGTTACGGGAGCGGGGAGCTGTTTTTT
CASSYGSGELFF
>TRBV9|TRBJ1-1|TRBD1|NA
TGTGCCAGCAGCCTGGCAGGGGGAAACACTGAAGCTTTCTTT
CASSLAGGNTEAFF
>TRBV7-6|TRBJ2-1|TRBD1|NA
TGTGCCAGCAGCTCCGGGACAGTCCACAATGAGCAGTTCTTC
CASSSGTVHNEQFF
>TRBV10-1|TRBJ2-1|TRBD1|NA
TGCGCCAGCAGCAGGGACAGGGGGTCCCAGGATGAGCAGTTCTTC
CASSRDRGSQDEQFF
>TRBV5-1|TRBJ1-1|NA|NA
TGCGCCAGCAGCAACTCAGGTGAGAACACTGAAGCTTTCTTT
CASSNSGENTEAFF
>TRBV27|TRBJ2-7|NA|NA
TGTGCCAGCAGTTTCCAAGGGACTGATTACGAGCAGTACTTC
CASSFQGTDYEQYF
>TRBV5-6|TRBJ2-5|NA|once
TGTGCCAGCAGCTCACCCAGGCAGGGTGGGTTGGAGACCCAGTACTTC
CASSSPRQGGLETQYF